These 19 T cell receptor beta chains were sequenced from one sample in a study of T cells after yellow fever vaccination. TCRdb re-derived calls from the 5' RACE reads in MiXCR, one entry per CDR3 protein. The sample lists some 560,000 distinct CDR3 sequences; about a fifth were seen once. The sequencing here drew on PBMCs, taken 15 days after the yellow fever booster vaccination. Receptor source: a man aged 25-45 years who received the YFV17D yellow fever vaccine.

Only a few counts were recorded for this clonotype. V usage is TRBV5-1 and J usage is TRBJ2-3, with TRBD2 matching 9 bases. V trimming: 3 bases; J trimming: 4 bases; junction bases outside the gene matches: 9. Germline V gene lookup returns CDR1 SGHRS and CDR2 YFSETQ. The CDR3 runs 16 residues. CDR3 in amino acids: CASSSTLAGRADTQYF. In DNA, the CDR3 is TGCGCCAGCAGCTCGACTCTAGCGGGAAGGGCAGATACGCAGTATTTT. Together with reference TRBV5-1 and TRBJ2-3, the CDR3 gives the full variable domain: KAGVTQTPRYLIKTRGQQVTLSCSPISGHRSVSWYQQTPGQGLQFLFEYFSETQRNKGNFPGRFSGRQFSNSRSEMNVSTLELGDSALYLCASSSTLAGRADTQYFGPGTRLTVL.

The gene calls are TRBV5-1 and TRBJ2-1; 9 bases agree with TRBD1. The CDR3 runs to 16 residues. With 5 bases clipped from V and 8 bases from J, the junction kept 14 bases outside the gene matches. The germline V gene encodes CDR1 SGHRS and CDR2 YFSETQ. The CDR3 DNA is TGCGCCAGCAGACCGGGACAGGGCTTGTTGTTAGATGAGCAGTTCTTC. Encoded protein: CASRPGQGLLLDEQFF.

This clonotype showed up just a few times. This rearrangement joins TRBV27 to TRBJ2-7, with 9 bases identical to TRBD2. The CDR3 totals 16 residues. Trimming took 7 bases from V and 0 from J; bases not matched to a gene: 10. Germline CDR1 and CDR2: MNHEY and SMNVEV (reference sequence). The CDR3 is CASKGVDSGSSYEQYF. The CDR3 DNA follows: TGTGCCAGCAAGGGGGTCGATAGCGGGAGCTCCTACGAGCAGTACTTC.

The chain combines TRBV20-1 with TRBJ2-1; D gene uncertain. V was clipped by 6 bases and J by 8 bases, with 20 bases between them. Germline assignment: CDR1 DFQATT and CDR2 SNEGSKA (reference sequence). This CDR3 comprises 14 residues. This CDR3 is CSAESANRAYEQFF. The CDR3 nucleotides read TGCAGTGCCGAGTCCGCCAACCGGGCGTATGAGCAGTTCTTC.

This clonotype was counted only a few times. This rearrangement joins TRBV20-1 to TRBJ2-5; D unclear. Germline CDR1 and CDR2: DFQATT and SNEGSKA (reference sequence). There are 13 residues in the CDR3. The V and J ends lost 1 base and 5 bases respectively, with 11 bases between them. The CDR3 region is CSARAPPRETQYF. The CDR3 DNA is TGCAGTGCTAGAGCCCCCCCCCGGGAGACCCAGTACTTC.

This clonotype was recorded a few times. The gene calls are TRBV6-5 and TRBJ2-1, with a weak D call TRBD1 (5 bases). With 8 bases removed from V and 2 bases from J, the gap between germline ends came to 7 bases. This CDR3 comprises 12 residues. Germline V gives CDR1 MNHEY, CDR2 SVGAGI. DNA for the CDR3: TGTGCCAGCGGGGCAGCCTACAATGAGCAGTTCTTC. Encoded protein: CASGAAYNEQFF.

This CDR3 reads CSAAPGQTDTQYF. For the CDR3, the DNA is TGCAGTGCTGCGCCGGGACAGACAGATACGCAGTATTTT. The gene calls are TRBV20-1 and TRBJ2-3, with TRBD1 identical over 7 bases. Germline V CDR1 and CDR2: DFQATT, SNEGSKA (reference sequence). J gave up 3 bases and V 5 bases, and 5 bases lay outside the gene matches. The CDR3 consists of 13 residues.

There are a few counts of this clonotype. The rearrangement joins TRBV7-3 to TRBJ1-1; D is undetermined. Germline values: CDR1 SGHTA, CDR2 FQGTGA. The CDR3 runs 14 residues. The V and J ends lost 4 bases and 1 base respectively, with 10 bases between them. The CDR3 region has the DNA TGTGCCAGCAGCTCAGACACCCAGAACACTGAAGCTTTCTTT. Its translation is CASSSDTQNTEAFF. The full variable domain, completed using reference TRBV7-3 and TRBJ1-1, is GAGVSQTPSNKVTEKGKYVELRCDPISGHTALYWYRQSLGQGPEFLIYFQGTGAADDSGLPNDRFFAVRPEGSVSTLKIQRTERGDSAVYLCASSSDTQNTEAFFGQGTRLTVV.

V usage is TRBV27 and J usage is TRBJ1-6; perhaps TRBD1 as D (5 bases). The CDR3 covers 14 residues. Looked up from germline, CDR1 is MNHEY and CDR2 is SMNVEV (reference sequence). Trimming stripped 3 bases from V and 5 bases from J, with 8 bases between. The CDR3 nucleotides are TGTGCCAGCAGTTTTCGACAGAATAATTCACCCCTCCACTTT. Its protein is CASSFRQNNSPLHF.

The sample holds a few counts of this clonotype. The gene calls are TRBV12-3 or TRBV12-4 and TRBJ1-1; TRBD1 aligns across 10 bases. With V trimmed by 6 bases and J by 5 bases, 6 bases remained unmatched. The CDR3 covers 14 residues. The CDR3 DNA is TGTGCCAGCAGCTGGACAGGGGGAGAGACTGAAGCTTTCTTT. It translates to CASSWTGGETEAFF.

This clonotype came up a few times. The V and J genes are TRBV5-1 and TRBJ2-2, with 12 nucleotides matching TRBD2. CDR3 length equals 16 residues. The germline V gene has CDR1 SGHRS and CDR2 YFSETQ. Unmatched junction bases numbered 0, after V lost 3 bases and J lost 0 bases. The CDR3 region is CASSWTSGTNTGELFF. CDR3 in DNA: TGCGCCAGCAGCTGGACTAGCGGGACGAACACCGGGGAGCTGTTTTTT.

V gene TRBV11-2 combines with J gene TRBJ2-7; 7 bases map to TRBD2. Looked up from germline, CDR1 is SGHAT and CDR2 is FQNNGV. Trimming cost V 3 bases and J 2 bases; bases outside gene matches: 10. This CDR3 has 16 residues. CDR3 in DNA: TGTGCCAGCAGCTTTTTATCCGGGACTATCCCCTACGAGCAGTACTTC. It codes for CASSFLSGTIPYEQYF.

V gene TRBV29-1 combines with J gene TRBJ2-7, with D perhaps assigned TRBD1 or TRBD2 (6 bases each). In germline, CDR1 is SQVTM, CDR2 ANQGSEA. The CDR3 covers 13 residues. V was shortened by 6 bases and J by 5 bases, with 17 bases between the two germline ends. CDR3 sequence (DNA): TGCAGCGTGGAGGGAGAGAACAGGGACGAGCAGTACTTC. Residues: CSVEGENRDEQYF.

This clonotype was seen a few times. The gene calls are TRBV20-1 and TRBJ2-3, with 7 bases identical to TRBD1. Germline CDR1 DFQATT, CDR2 SNEGSKA (reference sequence). The trim removed 6 bases at V and 6 bases at J, leaving 3 bases unmatched. This CDR3 has 11 amino acids. CDR3 in amino acids: CSAPRGDTQYF. CDR3 sequence (DNA): TGCAGTGCCCCCAGGGGGGATACGCAGTATTTT.

This clonotype was observed a handful of times. The gene calls are TRBV5-1 and TRBJ2-7; no clear D gene. The CDR3 has 14 residues. CDR1 and CDR2 from the germline V gene are SGHRS and YFSETQ. V lost 4 bases and J lost 2, with 13 bases in between. CDR3 residues: CASSPPTFPYEQYF. The CDR3 DNA reads as TGCGCCAGCAGCCCCCCGACATTTCCCTACGAGCAGTACTTC.

The chain employs TRBV12-3 or TRBV12-4 and TRBJ1-4, with 10 positions matching TRBD1. V trimming: 5 bases; J trimming: 3 bases; junction bases outside the gene matches: 6. This CDR3 is built from 16 residues. CDR3 sequence (DNA): TGTGCCAGCAGTCTCAGACAGGGGGCGGCTAATGAAAAACTGTTTTTT. It specifies CASSLRQGAANEKLFF.

This rearrangement joins TRBV15 to TRBJ2-7; D is possibly TRBD1 (6 bases). CDR1 is LNHNV and CDR2 is YYDKDF in the germline V gene (reference sequence). V lost 5 bases and J lost 3, with 14 bases in between. The CDR3 length is 14 residues. CDR3: CATSVRDMSYEQYF. CDR3 nucleotide sequence: TGTGCCACCAGCGTCCGGGACATGAGCTACGAGCAGTACTTC.

This clonotype has more than one count but fewer than ten. This chain uses TRBV18 with TRBJ2-1; no definite D call. This CDR3 contains 19 residues. The ends were cut back, 4 bases at V and 2 bases at J, with 24 bases in the middle. The germline V gene has CDR1 KGHSH and CDR2 LQKENI. The DNA for the CDR3 is TGTGCCAGCTCACTGTCGGCCGACTCTCGTGTAGTAGCCTACAATGAGCAGTTCTTC. Protein: CASSLSADSRVVAYNEQFF.

Remarks on this clonotype: This sequence may be a read error, since a much larger clone differs from it by one base. The chain uses TRBV20-1 and TRBJ2-3; 7 bases map to TRBD2. Looked up from germline, CDR1 is DFQATT and CDR2 is SNEGSKA (reference sequence). This CDR3 is built from 16 residues. The CDR3 region has the DNA TGCTGTGCTAAAGGGAGGCTAGCGGATAACACAGATACGCAGTATTTT. It codes for CCAKGRLADNTDTQYF.